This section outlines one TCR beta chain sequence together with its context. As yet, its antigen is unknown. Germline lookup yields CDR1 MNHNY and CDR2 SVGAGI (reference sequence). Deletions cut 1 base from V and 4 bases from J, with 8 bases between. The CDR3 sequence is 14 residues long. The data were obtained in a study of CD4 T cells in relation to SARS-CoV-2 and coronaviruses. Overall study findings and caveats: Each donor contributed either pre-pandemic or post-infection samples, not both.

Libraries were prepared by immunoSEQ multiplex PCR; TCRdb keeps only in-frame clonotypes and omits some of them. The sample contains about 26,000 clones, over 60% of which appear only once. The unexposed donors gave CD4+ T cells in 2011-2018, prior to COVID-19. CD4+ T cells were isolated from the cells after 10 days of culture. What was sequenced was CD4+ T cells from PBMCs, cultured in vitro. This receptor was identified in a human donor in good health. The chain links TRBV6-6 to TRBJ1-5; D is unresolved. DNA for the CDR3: TGTGCCAGCAGTTACTTACCGACGAATCAGCCCCAGCATTTT. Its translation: CASSYLPTNQPQHF.